This T cell receptor (beta chain) derives from a study of neoadjuvant nivolumab and ipilimumab in lung cancer. The protocol was immunoSEQ multiplex PCR, while the TCRdb copy is restricted to in-frame clones and leaves out a portion. The sample shows 10,000 or so clones, around 81% of them seen only once. Sequencing used peripheral blood, obtained before neoadjuvant nivolumab, alone or with ipilimumab. The clonotype was recovered from an adult with non-small cell lung cancer.

This CDR3 is CASSRAGTALSLYGYTF. Written as DNA, the CDR3 is TGTGCCAGCAGTCGAGCTGGGACAGCCCTAAGCCTCTATGGCTACACCTTC. The chain employs TRBV27 and TRBJ1-2; 7 bases are shared with TRBD1. The CDR3 is made up of 17 amino acids. CDR1 is MNHEY and CDR2 is SMNVEV in the germline V gene (reference sequence). The J segment lost 4 bases and the V segment lost 5 bases, leaving 16 bases of the junction unmatched.